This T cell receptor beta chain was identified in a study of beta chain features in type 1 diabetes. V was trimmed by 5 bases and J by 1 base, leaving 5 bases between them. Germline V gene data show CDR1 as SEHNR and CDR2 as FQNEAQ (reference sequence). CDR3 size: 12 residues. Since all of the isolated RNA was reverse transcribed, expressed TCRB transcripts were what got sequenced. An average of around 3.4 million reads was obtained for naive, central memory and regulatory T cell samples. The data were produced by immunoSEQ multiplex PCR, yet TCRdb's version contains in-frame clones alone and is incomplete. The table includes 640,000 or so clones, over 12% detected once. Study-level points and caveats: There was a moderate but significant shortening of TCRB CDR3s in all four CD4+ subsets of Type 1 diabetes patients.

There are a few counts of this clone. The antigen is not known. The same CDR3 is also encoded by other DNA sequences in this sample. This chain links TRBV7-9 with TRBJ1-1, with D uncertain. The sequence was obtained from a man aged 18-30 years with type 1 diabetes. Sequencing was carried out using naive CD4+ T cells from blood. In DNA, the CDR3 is TGTGCCAGCAGCCTAAAGAACACTGAAGCTTTCTTT. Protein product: CASSLKNTEAFF.